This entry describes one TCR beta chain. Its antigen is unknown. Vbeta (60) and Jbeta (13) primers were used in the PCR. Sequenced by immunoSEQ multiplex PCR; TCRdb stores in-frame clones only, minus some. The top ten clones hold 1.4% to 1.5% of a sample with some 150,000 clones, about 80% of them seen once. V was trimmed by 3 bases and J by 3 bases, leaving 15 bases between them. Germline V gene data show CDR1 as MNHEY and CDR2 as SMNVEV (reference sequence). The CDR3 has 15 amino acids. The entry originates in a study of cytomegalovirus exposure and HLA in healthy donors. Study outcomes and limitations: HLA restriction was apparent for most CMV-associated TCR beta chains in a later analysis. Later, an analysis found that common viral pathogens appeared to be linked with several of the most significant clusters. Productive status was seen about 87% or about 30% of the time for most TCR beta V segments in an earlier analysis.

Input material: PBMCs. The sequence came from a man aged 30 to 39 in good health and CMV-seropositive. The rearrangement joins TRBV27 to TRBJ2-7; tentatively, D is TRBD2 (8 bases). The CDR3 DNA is TGTGCCAGCAGTTTCGGGAGGGGGCGATACTACGAGCAGTACTTC. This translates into CASSFGRGRYYEQYF.